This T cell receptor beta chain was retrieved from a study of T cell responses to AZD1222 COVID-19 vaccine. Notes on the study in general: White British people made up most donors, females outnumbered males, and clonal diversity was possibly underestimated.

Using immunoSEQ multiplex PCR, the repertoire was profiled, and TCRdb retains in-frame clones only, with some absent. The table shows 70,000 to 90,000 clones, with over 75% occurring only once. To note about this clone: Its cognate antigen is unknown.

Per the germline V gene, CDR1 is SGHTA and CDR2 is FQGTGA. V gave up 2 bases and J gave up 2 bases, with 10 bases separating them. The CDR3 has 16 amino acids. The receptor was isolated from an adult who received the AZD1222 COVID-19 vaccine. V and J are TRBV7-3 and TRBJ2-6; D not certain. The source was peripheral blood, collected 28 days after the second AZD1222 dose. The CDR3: CASSLGSQAGANVLTF. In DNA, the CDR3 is TGTGCCAGCAGCTTAGGATCCCAGGCTGGGGCCAACGTCCTGACTTTC. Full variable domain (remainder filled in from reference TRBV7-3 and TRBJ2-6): GAGVSQTPSNKVTEKGKYVELRCDPISGHTALYWYRQSLGQGPEFLIYFQGTGAADDSGLPNDRFFAVRPEGSVSTLKIQRTERGDSAVYLCASSLGSQAGANVLTFGAGSRLTVL.